A single sample gave rise to the 18 T cell receptor beta chains below, sequenced in a study of OX40 agonist ivuxolimab in advanced cancers. Here immunoSEQ multiplex PCR was the method, and the copy in TCRdb shows in-frame clones only, minus some. The profile shows 55,000 to 90,000 clones, about nine tenths of them singletons. The specimen comprised CD4+ or CD8+ T cells sorted from blood, sampled in a trial of the OX40 agonist ivuxolimab. The receptors here all came from an adult with an advanced solid tumor such as melanoma, head and neck, liver or kidney cancer.

J is TRBJ2-6 and V is TRBV7-2; D not certain. V was pared by 1 base and J by 0 bases, with 4 bases between. This CDR3 is 15 amino acids long. Germline V gene data show CDR1 as SGHTA and CDR2 as FQGNSA. DNA of the CDR3: TGTGCCAGCAGCTTAGGGATCTCTGGGGCCAACGTCCTGACTTTC. Encoded protein: CASSLGISGANVLTF.

A word on this clone: At one boundary the junction diverges from the germline segment, which might be a read error. V usage is TRBV28 and J usage is TRBJ1-6; maybe TRBD1 (5 bases). The CDR3 is 14 residues long. Germline CDR1 and CDR2: MDHEN and SYDVKM. As DNA, the CDR3 is TGTGCCAGCAGTTTTCAGAGGGGTCTGCGGCGAATTAACTTT. This codes for CASSFQRGLRRINF.

V and J are TRBV7-2 and TRBJ1-6; 7 bases are a match to TRBD1. This CDR3 region has 15 residues. V lost 1 base, J lost 7 bases, and 4 bases stayed unmatched. CDR1 is SGHTA, CDR2 FQGNSA, per germline. The CDR3 region is CASSLEAGGNSPLHF. CDR3 nucleotides: TGTGCCAGCAGCTTAGAGGCAGGGGGAAATTCACCCCTCCACTTT.

This rearrangement joins TRBV7-9 to TRBJ1-2; D is perhaps TRBD1 (5 bases). Germline V CDR1 and CDR2: SEHNR, FQNEAQ (reference sequence). The CDR3 runs 15 residues. V was shortened by 7 bases and J by 3 bases, with 18 bases between the two germline ends. The DNA of the CDR3 is TGTGCCAGCACCCCAGTGAAGGGGAAGGACTATGGCTACACCTTC. Amino acid sequence: CASTPVKGKDYGYTF.

The CDR3 DNA follows: TGTGCCAGTAGTTCACAAGGGACTAGCGGGGGGTACACAGATACGCAGTATTTT. Translating it yields CASSSQGTSGGYTDTQYF. V gene TRBV19 combines with J gene TRBJ2-3, with 15 bases matching TRBD2. The CDR3 covers 18 residues. After removal of 5 bases from V and 2 bases from J, the junction contained 8 bases not matched to a gene. Looked up from germline, CDR1 is LNHDA and CDR2 is SQIVND (reference sequence).

V usage is TRBV5-1 and J usage is TRBJ2-3; D is undetermined. Germline CDR1 is SGHRS and CDR2 is YFSETQ. V gave up 4 bases and J gave up 0 bases, with 18 bases separating them. The CDR3 has 17 residues. The chain's CDR3 is CASSIEPDTASTDTQYF. Here the CDR3 DNA reads TGCGCCAGCAGCATAGAACCGGATACCGCTAGCACAGATACGCAGTATTTT.

V usage is TRBV5-6 and J usage is TRBJ1-2; D is unresolved. The CDR3 runs 13 residues. From germline, CDR1 is SGHDT and CDR2 YYEEEE. Trimming removed 4 bases from V and 0 bases from J, with 7 bases in between. The DNA of the CDR3 is TGTGCCAGCAGCCCTGGGCCTAACTATGGCTACACCTTC. It encodes CASSPGPNYGYTF.

In this sample, this clone turned up a few times. The DNA for the CDR3 is TGTGCCAGCAGCCCGACAGGGGTCATGTCACCCCTCCACTTT. This codes for CASSPTGVMSPLHF. This rearrangement joins TRBV7-9 to TRBJ1-6, with TRBD1 identical over 8 bases. Per the germline V gene, CDR1 is SEHNR and CDR2 is FQNEAQ (reference sequence). The CDR3 is 14 amino acids. V gave up 5 bases and J gave up 10 bases; unmatched junction bases: 7.

This clone was detected once. The CDR3 loop is CASRWDGNTEAFF. The CDR3 nucleotides are TGTGCCAGCAGATGGGACGGGAACACTGAAGCTTTCTTT. The chain uses TRBV7-9 and TRBJ1-1, with D perhaps matching TRBD1 (5 bases). The CDR3 runs to 13 residues. Per germline, CDR1 SEHNR and CDR2 FQNEAQ (reference sequence). V shed 6 bases and J shed 1 base, with 9 bases lying between them.

The chain has TRBV6-1 and TRBJ2-3, with D maybe TRBD1 (6 bases). Trimming took off 6 bases at V and 2 bases at J, with 15 bases between the two ends. CDR1 and CDR2 (germline): MNHNS, SASEGT. This CDR3 is built from 15 residues. The CDR3 loop reads CASRRTETFTDTQYF. CDR3 coding DNA: TGTGCCAGCAGAAGGACAGAGACCTTCACAGATACGCAGTATTTT.

V and J are TRBV5-8 and TRBJ1-4, with D possibly matching TRBD1 (6 bases). This CDR3 has 17 residues. Germline V gives CDR1 SGHTS, CDR2 YDEGEE. V was cut by 0 bases and J by 3 bases, with 15 bases left in between. This CDR3 is CASSLAGDGSSNEKLFF. The CDR3 nucleotides read TGTGCCAGCAGCTTGGCAGGGGACGGATCCTCTAATGAAAAACTGTTTTTT.

The chain carries TRBV28 and TRBJ2-6, with TRBD2 as a possible D gene (6 bases). Germline CDR1 reads MDHEN; CDR2 reads SYDVKM. The V and J ends lost 2 bases and 2 bases respectively, with 10 bases between them. The CDR3 has 16 residues. Written as DNA, the CDR3 is TGTGCCAGCAGTTTAAATTGGGGGGCTGGGGCCAACGTCCTGACTTTC. This sequence encodes CASSLNWGAGANVLTF.

The chain combines TRBV5-1 with TRBJ1-1; no clear D. The CDR3 covers 14 residues. The germline V gene encodes CDR1 SGHRS and CDR2 YFSETQ. The V end lost 2 bases, the J end lost 1 base, and 9 bases lay between the germline ends. CDR3 loop: CASSFRVPNTEAFF. The CDR3 DNA reads TGCGCCAGCAGCTTTAGGGTTCCGAACACTGAAGCTTTCTTT.

The chain uses TRBV5-6 and TRBJ1-1; unclear D gene. Trimming took 2 bases from V and 5 from J, leaving 10 bases between them. Germline lookup yields CDR1 SGHDT and CDR2 YYEEEE. There are 13 residues in the CDR3. CDR3 protein: CASSLISGTEAFF. Written as DNA, the CDR3 is TGTGCCAGCAGCTTAATCTCGGGTACTGAAGCTTTCTTT.

The chain employs TRBV4-1 and TRBJ2-2; D assignment may be TRBD1 or TRBD2 (5 bases each). CDR1 and CDR2 from the germline V gene are MGHRA and YSYEKL. Trimming took 4 bases from V and 0 from J, leaving 21 bases between them. The CDR3 has 19 amino acids. The DNA of the CDR3 is TGCGCCAGCAGCCTCTTTCCCCCCCGGGACGGAGCGAACACCGGGGAGCTGTTTTTT. Translating gives CASSLFPPRDGANTGELFF.

J is TRBJ2-2 and V is TRBV29-1, with 15 bases lining up with TRBD2. J was trimmed by 4 bases and V by 7 bases; bases with no gene match: 10. Germline assignment: CDR1 SQVTM and CDR2 ANQGSEA. The CDR3 runs 17 residues. CDR3 nucleotides: TGCAGCGGTAGGACTAGCGGGGGGGCCGGGAGCACCGGGGAGCTGTTTTTT. The encoded protein is CSGRTSGGAGSTGELFF.

This chain uses TRBV6-6 with TRBJ1-3; D is unresolved. The CDR3 sequence is 15 residues long. CDR1 MNHNY and CDR2 SVGAGI come from the germline V gene (reference sequence). Trimming took off 7 bases at V and 0 bases at J, with 13 bases between the two ends. In DNA form, the CDR3 reads TGTGCCAGCACATTGGACGGTAGCTCTGGAAACACCATATATTTT. It is translated as CASTLDGSSGNTIYF.

The chain carries TRBV5-1 and TRBJ2-7; D is tentatively TRBD1 or TRBD2 (5 bases each). Germline V gene data show CDR1 as SGHRS and CDR2 as YFSETQ. CDR3 length: 13 amino acids. Trimming stripped 6 bases from V and 3 bases from J, with 13 bases between. The DNA for the CDR3 is TGCGCCAGCAACCGGGACGTAGACTACGAGCAGTACTTC. Translated: CASNRDVDYEQYF.